What follows is one T cell receptor (beta chain) and its context. What it binds is not known. TCRdb's table, derived via immunoSEQ multiplex PCR, lists solely in-frame clones and lacks some. The table has 50,000 to 60,000 clones, around 90% seen once. The sample comes from a study of graft-versus-host responses after intestinal transplantation. Whole-study context: All recipients got anti-thymocyte globulin induction, then tacrolimus and steroids for roughly three years.

This CDR3 comprises 13 residues. CDR1 and CDR2 (germline): SNHLY, FYNNEI. Trimming at V came to 8 bases and at J to 2 bases, leaving 4 bases not matched to a gene. Overall study results and limits: The authors found GvH clones in recipient marrow, some appearing first in ileum or blood.

This TCR came from a human donor who was the organ donor for an intestinal transplant. Sequencing used unstimulated CD4+ T cells sorted from spleen or lymph node cells, obtained before transplant. The genes are TRBV2 and TRBJ2-7, with 9 bases that match TRBD1. The CDR3 DNA is TGTGCCAGCGGACGGACAGGGGCCTACGAGCAGTACTTC. This codes for CASGRTGAYEQYF.